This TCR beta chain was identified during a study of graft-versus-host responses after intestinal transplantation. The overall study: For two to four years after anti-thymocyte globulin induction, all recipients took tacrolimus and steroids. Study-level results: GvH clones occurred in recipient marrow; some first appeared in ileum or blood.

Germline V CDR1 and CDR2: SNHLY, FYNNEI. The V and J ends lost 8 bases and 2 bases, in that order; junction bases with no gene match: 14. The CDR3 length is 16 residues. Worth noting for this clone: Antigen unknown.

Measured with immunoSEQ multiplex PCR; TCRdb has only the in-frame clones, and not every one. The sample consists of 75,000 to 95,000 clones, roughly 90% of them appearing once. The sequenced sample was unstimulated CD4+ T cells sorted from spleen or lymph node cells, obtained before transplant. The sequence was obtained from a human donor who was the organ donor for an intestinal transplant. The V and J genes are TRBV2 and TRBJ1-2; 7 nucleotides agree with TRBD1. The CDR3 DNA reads TGTGCCAGCCCCCCTCCGCCGGGACAGATAAACTATGGCTACACCTTC. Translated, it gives CASPPPPGQINYGYTF.